The T cell receptor (beta chain) under discussion was sequenced for a study of blood T cell repertoires in COVID-19. Participants were aged about 18 to 90 years from more than 20 US areas. Per the original data handling: From reference gene primer amplification, estimates of nucleated cell counts were derived. TCRdb's table, derived via immunoSEQ multiplex PCR, lists solely in-frame clones and lacks some. The V and J calls and the clone size are those of that table, but D and trimming were determined from the DNA. The sample consists of approximately 350,000 clones, 80% to 85% of them appearing once. Germline V CDR1 and CDR2: SQVTM, ANQGSEA. The CDR3 is 15 amino acids. V gave up 7 bases and J gave up 6 bases; unmatched junction bases: 13.

Sequenced sample: PBMCs or T cells enriched from blood (not recorded which). V is TRBV29-1 and J is TRBJ1-1; 11 bases align to TRBD1. This receptor was taken from a woman aged 45 to 65 who had recovered from COVID-19. CDR3 in amino acids: CSGGQGALTGAEAFF. CDR3 in DNA: TGCAGCGGCGGACAGGGGGCTCTCACAGGTGCTGAAGCTTTCTTT. The entire variable domain, with the rest obtained from reference TRBV29-1 and TRBJ1-1, is as follows: SAVISQKPSRDICQRGTSLTIQCQVDSQVTMMFWYRQQPGQSLTLIATANQGSEATYESGFVIDKFPISRPNLTFSTLTVSNMSPEDSSIYLCSGGQGALTGAEAFFGQGTRLTVV.